The 19 T cell receptor beta chains in this list originate from one sample, sequenced in a study of blood T cells in healthy people across ages. A second about 6 to 12 cycle PCR used barcoded and J-beta primers. TCRdb reprocessed the 5' RACE reads via MiXCR and lists one record per CDR3 protein. The sample comprises some 800,000 distinct CDR3 sequences, roughly 25% of which are singletons, and approximately 4% rests with the top ten. These data are also associated with another study on T cells of mothers and their children.

The sequenced sample was blood. These receptors came from a boy aged 5-17 years in good health.

V and J are TRBV10-3 and TRBJ2-7, with unresolved D. The germline gives CDR1 ENHRY, CDR2 SYGVKD. This CDR3 is 13 amino acids long. V shed 4 bases and J shed 2 bases, with 9 bases lying between them. Here the CDR3 reads CAISGELAYEQYF. Here the CDR3 DNA reads TGTGCCATCAGTGGTGAGCTCGCCTACGAGCAGTACTTC.

This clonotype was found a few times. This chain connects TRBV28 to TRBJ2-3, with unresolved D. The V gene's germline CDR1 is MDHEN and CDR2 SYDVKM. CDR3 length: 13 residues. V was cut by 4 bases and J by 6 bases, with 11 bases left in between. Written as DNA, the CDR3 is TGTGCCAGCAGTTCCGGGCGCCAGGATACGCAGTATTTT. Its translation: CASSSGRQDTQYF. Together with reference TRBV28 and TRBJ2-3, the CDR3 gives the full variable domain: DVKVTQSSRYLVKRTGEKVFLECVQDMDHENMFWYRQDPGLGLRLIYFSYDVKMKEKGDIPEGYSVSREKKERFSLILESASTNQTSMYLCASSSGRQDTQYFGPGTRLTVL.

This clonotype has just a few counts. The rearrangement links TRBV20-1 to TRBJ2-2; 15 nucleotides line up with TRBD2. The V segment lost 6 bases and the J segment 6 bases; nucleotides outside the gene matches: 8. Germline V lookup: CDR1 DFQATT, CDR2 SNEGSKA (reference sequence). The CDR3 sequence is 16 residues long. This CDR3 is CSAQDWTSGRAGELFF. The CDR3, as DNA: TGCAGTGCACAGGACTGGACTAGCGGGAGGGCCGGGGAGCTGTTTTTT.

This clonotype has more than one count but fewer than ten. The chain employs TRBV7-2 and TRBJ2-7, with 11 bases identical to TRBD2. CDR3 size: 19 residues. Looked up from germline, CDR1 is SGHTA and CDR2 is FQGNSA. Germline trimming cut 1 base from V and 1 base from J; bases unmatched to any gene: 12. CDR3 coding DNA: TGTGCCAGCAGCTTAGGAAGAGGTAGCGGGAGGGCCAAGTCCTACGAGCAGTACTTC. It encodes CASSLGRGSGRAKSYEQYF.

This clonotype was counted between two and nine times. The DNA for the CDR3 is TGCAGTGCTAGAGAGGGGGGTCTAGGTGGCTACACCTTC. This sequence encodes CSAREGGLGGYTF. The chain employs TRBV20-1 and TRBJ1-2, with TRBD1 as a possible D gene (5 bases). V lost 0 bases and J 7 bases, leaving 12 bases between the germline ends. The CDR3 runs 13 residues. Per germline, CDR1 DFQATT and CDR2 SNEGSKA (reference sequence).

This clonotype occurred a few times. This chain links TRBV12-3 or TRBV12-4 with TRBJ2-7; possible D gene TRBD1, 7 bases. V gave up 5 bases and J gave up 2 bases, with 13 bases separating them. The CDR3 contains 14 residues. The CDR3 coding sequence is TGTGCCAGCAGTGCACAGGGGACTCCCTACGAGCAGTACTTC. Translated: CASSAQGTPYEQYF.

This clonotype came up a few times. This chain connects TRBV15 to TRBJ2-1; D is ambiguous. Germline-derived CDR1 and CDR2 are LNHNV and YYDKDF (reference sequence). Trimming pared 4 bases from V and 2 bases from J, leaving 15 bases between. The length of the CDR3 is 16 residues. This CDR3 reads CATSNDSLVTYNEQFF. In DNA form, the CDR3 reads TGTGCCACCAGCAACGACTCACTCGTGACCTACAATGAGCAGTTCTTC. The full variable domain, completed using reference TRBV15 and TRBJ2-1, is DAMVIQNPRYQVTQFGKPVTLSCSQTLNHNVMYWYQQKSSQAPKLLFHYYDKDFNNEADTPDNFQSRRPNTSFCFLDIRSPGLGDTAMYLCATSNDSLVTYNEQFFGPGTRLTVL.

This chain uses TRBV4-3 with TRBJ2-1; TRBD1 or TRBD2 may be the D gene (5 bases each). V gave up 0 bases and J gave up 7 bases, with 16 bases separating them. This CDR3 has 16 amino acids. CDR1 LGHNA and CDR2 YSLEER come from the germline V gene. The CDR3 bases are TGCGCCAGCAGCCAAGATAGGGTGTCGTGGGGGAATGAGCAGTTCTTC. This encodes CASSQDRVSWGNEQFF.

V usage is TRBV7-3 and J usage is TRBJ2-2, with D hard to call. Looked up from germline, CDR1 is SGHTA and CDR2 is FQGTGA. The CDR3 is made up of 15 amino acids. Between the trimmed V and J ends, which lost 4 bases and 6 bases, there was a span of 15 bases. The CDR3 nucleotides are TGTGCCAGCAGCTCTACTTTCCCTGGGGCCGGGGAGCTGTTTTTT. This gives the protein CASSSTFPGAGELFF. The full variable domain, completed using reference TRBV7-3 and TRBJ2-2, is GAGVSQTPSNKVTEKGKYVELRCDPISGHTALYWYRQSLGQGPEFLIYFQGTGAADDSGLPNDRFFAVRPEGSVSTLKIQRTERGDSAVYLCASSSTFPGAGELFFGEGSRLTVL.

This clonotype was counted between two and nine times. A junction boundary mismatches the germline segment, possibly from a read error. The chain uses TRBV3-1 and TRBJ2-1; 14 bases match TRBD2. The germline CDR1 and CDR2 sequences are LGHDT and YNNKEL (reference sequence). CDR3 size: 16 residues. The CDR3 region has the DNA TGTGCCAGCAGTCAAGGAAGACTAGCGGGAGGGAGTGAGCAGTTCTTC. Protein product: CASSQGRLAGGSEQFF.

This clonotype was seen only a few times. J is TRBJ2-1 and V is TRBV5-1, with D possibly TRBD2 on 5 matching bases. In germline, CDR1 is SGHRS, CDR2 YFSETQ. This CDR3 is built from 15 residues. Trimming pared 0 bases from V and 0 bases from J, leaving 7 bases between. The chain's CDR3 is CASSLERASYNEQFF. The CDR3 bases are TGCGCCAGCAGCTTGGAGAGGGCCTCCTACAATGAGCAGTTCTTC.

The chain links TRBV20-1 to TRBJ2-6; maybe TRBD2 (6 bases). The CDR3 is 14 residues long. Per the germline V gene, CDR1 is DFQATT and CDR2 is SNEGSKA (reference sequence). V was clipped by 2 bases and J by 2 bases, with 7 bases between them. CDR3 nucleotide sequence: TGCAGTGCTAGACCGGGGGCTGGGGCCAACGTCCTGACTTTC. This codes for CSARPGAGANVLTF.

This clonotype was seen only a few times. The V gene is TRBV11-2, the J gene TRBJ2-4, with a weak D call TRBD2 (5 bases). The CDR3 sequence is 13 residues long. CDR1 and CDR2 from the germline V gene are SGHAT and FQNNGV. V lost 5 bases, J lost 5 bases, and 10 bases lay in between. The CDR3 nucleotides are TGTGCCAGCAGCCCCTCGGAGGAAAACATTCAGTACTTC. This translates into CASSPSEENIQYF.

The chain combines TRBV7-3 with TRBJ2-7; 9 bases map to TRBD1. The CDR3 totals 13 residues. J was trimmed by 9 bases and V by 5 bases; bases with no gene match: 8. Looked up from germline, CDR1 is SGHTA and CDR2 is FQGTGA. The CDR3 nucleotides read TGTGCCAGCAGCAGCCGACAGGGGGGCCTGCAGTACTTC. Amino acid sequence: CASSSRQGGLQYF.

CDR3 nucleotide sequence: TGCAGCGTTCAACGGATCAATGAGCAGTTCTTC. It codes for CSVQRINEQFF. The chain joins TRBV29-1 to TRBJ2-1, with D uncertain. This CDR3 spans 11 amino acids. V was trimmed by 5 bases and J by 6 bases, leaving 8 bases between them. Per germline, CDR1 SQVTM and CDR2 ANQGSEA.

The chain couples TRBV7-2 to TRBJ2-5; 9 bases are a match to TRBD2. The germline V gene has CDR1 SGHTA and CDR2 FQGNSA. V shed 5 bases, J shed 1 base, and the junction held 5 bases outside the gene matches. This CDR3 has 15 residues. DNA of the CDR3: TGTGCCAGCAGCCAGACTAGCGGAGCCCAAGAGACCCAGTACTTC. Translated: CASSQTSGAQETQYF.

The V call is TRBV5-4, the J call TRBJ2-3; the match to TRBD2 covers 8 bases. The CDR3 runs to 16 residues. Trimming removed 4 bases from V and 0 bases from J; junction bases left unmatched: 7. The germline gives CDR1 SGHNT, CDR2 YYREEE (reference sequence). CDR3 nucleotides: TGTGCCAGCAGCATCCCTGTAGCGGGAAGCACAGATACGCAGTATTTT. Its translation: CASSIPVAGSTDTQYF.

The chain couples TRBV20-1 to TRBJ2-5; D is possibly TRBD1 or TRBD2 (5 bases each). CDR3 size: 14 residues. V was shortened by 3 bases and J by 1 base, with 12 bases between the two germline ends. Per germline, CDR1 DFQATT and CDR2 SNEGSKA (reference sequence). Here the CDR3 DNA reads TGCAGTGCTAGCGAGGGGACGGCCCAAGAGACCCAGTACTTC. Protein: CSASEGTAQETQYF.

Here the CDR3 DNA reads TGTGCCAGCTCAACCCGGGGGGAAGGATCCTACAATGAGCAGTTCTTC. This gives the protein CASSTRGEGSYNEQFF. This chain uses TRBV18 with TRBJ2-1; 7 bases are a match to TRBD2. J gave up 1 base and V 5 bases, and 8 bases lay outside the gene matches. This CDR3 has 16 residues. CDR1 KGHSH and CDR2 LQKENI come from the germline V gene.